A single T cell receptor beta chain is shown here with its context. This entry is derived from a study of Tregs in tolerant kidney transplant recipients. TCRdb's copy holds only in-frame clones and misses some; the assay was immunoSEQ multiplex PCR. The sample yields nearly 95,000 clones, 80% to 95% seen once. The material was CD4+ T cells from blood, obtained before the transplant. The receptor was derived from a human donor who received a combined kidney and bone marrow transplant.

In nucleotides, the CDR3 is TGTGCCAGCAGCCCTTGGGCAGAGAACACTGAAGCTTTCTTT. It encodes CASSPWAENTEAFF. This chain uses TRBV7-2 with TRBJ1-1; D gene uncertain. V gave up 5 bases and J gave up 1 base, with 11 bases separating them. The length of the CDR3 is 14 residues. Looked up from germline, CDR1 is SGHTA and CDR2 is FQGNSA.